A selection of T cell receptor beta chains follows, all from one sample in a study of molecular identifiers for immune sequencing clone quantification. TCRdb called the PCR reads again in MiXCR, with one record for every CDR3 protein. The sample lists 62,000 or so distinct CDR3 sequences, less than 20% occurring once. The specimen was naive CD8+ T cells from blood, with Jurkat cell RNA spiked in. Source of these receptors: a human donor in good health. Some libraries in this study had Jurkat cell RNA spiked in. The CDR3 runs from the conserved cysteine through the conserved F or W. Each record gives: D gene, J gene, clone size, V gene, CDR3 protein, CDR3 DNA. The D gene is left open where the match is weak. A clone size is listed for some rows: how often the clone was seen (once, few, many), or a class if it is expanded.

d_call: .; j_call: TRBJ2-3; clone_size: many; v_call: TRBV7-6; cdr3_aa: CASSQGGTDTQYF; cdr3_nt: TGTGCCAGCAGCCAGGGTGGCACAGATACGCAGTATTTT
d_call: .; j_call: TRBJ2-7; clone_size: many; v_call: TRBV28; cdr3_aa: CASSNTWAGEAQDEQYF; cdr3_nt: TGTGCCAGCAGCAATACCTGGGCAGGGGAGGCCCAGGACGAGCAGTACTTC
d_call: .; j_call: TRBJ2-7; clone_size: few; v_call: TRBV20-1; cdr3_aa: CSASTGQRYEQYF; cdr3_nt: TGCAGTGCTTCTACCGGACAGCGCTACGAGCAGTACTTC
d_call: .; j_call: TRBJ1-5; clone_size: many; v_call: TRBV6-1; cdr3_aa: CASTRRGDQPQHF; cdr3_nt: TGTGCCAGCACGCGTCGCGGAGATCAGCCCCAGCATTTT
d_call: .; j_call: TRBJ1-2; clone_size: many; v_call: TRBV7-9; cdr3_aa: CASSFGAQGEGGYTF; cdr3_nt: TGTGCCAGCAGCTTTGGCGCTCAGGGAGAAGGTGGCTACACCTTC
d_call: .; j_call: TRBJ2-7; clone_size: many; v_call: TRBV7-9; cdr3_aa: CASSPDRRVYEQYF; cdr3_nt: TGTGCCAGCAGCCCGGACAGGAGGGTCTACGAGCAGTACTTC
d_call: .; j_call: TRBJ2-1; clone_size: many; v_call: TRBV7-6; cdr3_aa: CASSLTQPSVLRGLYEQFF; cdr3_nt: TGTGCCAGCAGCCTCACCCAGCCGTCGGTCTTGAGAGGCCTGTATGAGCAGTTCTTC
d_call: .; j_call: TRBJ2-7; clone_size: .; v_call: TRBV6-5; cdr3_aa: CASSYGLSYYEQYF; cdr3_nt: TGTGCCAGCAGTTACGGACTATCGTACTACGAGCAGTACTTC
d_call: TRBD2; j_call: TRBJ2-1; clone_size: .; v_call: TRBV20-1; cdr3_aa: CSAATSGNHNEQFF; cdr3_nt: TGCAGTGCCGCTACTAGCGGAAACCATAATGAGCAGTTCTTC
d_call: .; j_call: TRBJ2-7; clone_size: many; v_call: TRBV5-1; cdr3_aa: CASSLVGAQRLDEQYF; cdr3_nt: TGCGCCAGCAGTTTGGTGGGGGCGCAGAGGTTGGACGAGCAGTACTTC
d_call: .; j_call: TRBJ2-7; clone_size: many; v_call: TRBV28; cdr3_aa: CASSLQPSGYYEQYF; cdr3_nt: TGTGCCAGCAGTTTACAGCCCTCGGGCTACTACGAGCAGTACTTC
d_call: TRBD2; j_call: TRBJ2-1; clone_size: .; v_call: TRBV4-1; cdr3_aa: CASSLTASGRYNEQFF; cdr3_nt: TGCGCCAGCAGCTTAACGGCTAGCGGGCGTTACAATGAGCAGTTCTTC
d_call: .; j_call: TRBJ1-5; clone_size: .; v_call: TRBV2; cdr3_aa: CASSGWGLAGETPSTDTQHF; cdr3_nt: TGTGCCAGCAGTGGATGGGGACTAGCGGGAGAAACTCCCAGCACAGATACGCAGCATTTT
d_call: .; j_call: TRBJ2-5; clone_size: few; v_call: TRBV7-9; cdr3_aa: CATPPLNGTQETQYF; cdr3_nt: TGTGCCACCCCTCCGTTGAATGGTACGCAAGAGACCCAGTACTTC
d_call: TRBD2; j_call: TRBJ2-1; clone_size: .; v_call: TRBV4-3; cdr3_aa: CASSQGRPGLAGGNEQSF; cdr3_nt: TGCGCCAGCAGCCAAGGCCGCCCGGGACTAGCGGGAGGCAATGAGCAGTCCTTC
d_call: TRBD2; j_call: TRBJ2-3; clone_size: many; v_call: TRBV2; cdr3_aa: CASSEGLAGADTQYF; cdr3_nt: TGTGCCAGCAGTGAAGGACTAGCGGGCGCAGATACGCAGTATTTT
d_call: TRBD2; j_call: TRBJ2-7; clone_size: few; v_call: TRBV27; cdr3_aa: CASKLFTSASYEQYF; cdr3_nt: TGTGCCAGCAAATTATTCACTAGCGCTTCCTACGAGCAGTACTTC
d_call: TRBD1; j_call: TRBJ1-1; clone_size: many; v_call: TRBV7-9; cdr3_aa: CASSSGQGAGTEAFF; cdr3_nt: TGTGCCAGCAGCTCAGGACAGGGGGCCGGCACTGAAGCTTTCTTT
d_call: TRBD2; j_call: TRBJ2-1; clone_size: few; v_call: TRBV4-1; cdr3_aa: CASSQVGGRSREQSF; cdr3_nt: TGCGCCAGCAGCCAAGTTGGCGGGAGATCCCGTGAGCAGTCCTTC
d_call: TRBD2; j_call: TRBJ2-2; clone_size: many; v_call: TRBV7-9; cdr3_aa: CASSWTSSDTGELFF; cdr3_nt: TGTGCCAGCAGCTGGACTAGCTCGGACACCGGGGAGCTGTTTTTT
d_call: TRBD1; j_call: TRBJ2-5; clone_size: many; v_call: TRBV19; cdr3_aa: CASSIVGQGEETQYF; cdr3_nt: TGTGCCAGTAGTATCGTGGGACAGGGGGAAGAGACCCAGTACTTC
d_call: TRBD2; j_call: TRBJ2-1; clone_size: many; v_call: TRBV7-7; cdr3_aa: CASSLSGTSVLNEQFF; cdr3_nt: TGTGCTAGCAGCTTATCCGGGACTAGCGTACTCAATGAGCAGTTCTTC
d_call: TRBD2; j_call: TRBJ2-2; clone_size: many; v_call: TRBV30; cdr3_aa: CAWIDSGSAGELFF; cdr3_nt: TGTGCCTGGATCGATAGCGGGAGCGCCGGGGAGCTGTTTTTT
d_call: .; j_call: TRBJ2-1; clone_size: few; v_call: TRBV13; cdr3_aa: CASSLVLAGEQFF; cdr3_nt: TGTGCCAGCAGCTTAGTACTAGCCGGGGAGCAGTTCTTC
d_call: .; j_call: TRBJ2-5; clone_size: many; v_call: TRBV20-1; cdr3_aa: CSARLGAGGAQYF; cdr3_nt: TGCAGTGCTAGACTGGGGGCAGGAGGAGCCCAGTACTTC
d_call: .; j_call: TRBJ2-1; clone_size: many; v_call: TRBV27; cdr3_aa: CASSFSGAGEQFF; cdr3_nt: TGTGCCAGCAGTTTCTCGGGGGCGGGTGAGCAGTTCTTC
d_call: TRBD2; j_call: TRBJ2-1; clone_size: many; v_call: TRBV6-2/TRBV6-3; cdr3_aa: CASNPSGSYNEQFF; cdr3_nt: TGTGCCAGCAACCCTAGCGGGAGCTACAATGAGCAGTTCTTC
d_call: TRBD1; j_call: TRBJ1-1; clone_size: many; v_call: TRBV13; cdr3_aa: CASSPRQGMNTEAFF; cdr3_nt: TGTGCCAGCAGCCCCCGACAGGGAATGAACACTGAAGCTTTCTTT
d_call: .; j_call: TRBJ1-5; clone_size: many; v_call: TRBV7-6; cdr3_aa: CASSYKFYSNQPQHF; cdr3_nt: TGTGCCAGCAGCTACAAATTCTATAGCAATCAGCCCCAGCATTTT
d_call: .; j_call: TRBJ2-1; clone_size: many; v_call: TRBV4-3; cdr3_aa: CASSRTKIFPEQFF; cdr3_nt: TGCGCCAGCAGCCGAACCAAGATTTTCCCCGAGCAGTTCTTC
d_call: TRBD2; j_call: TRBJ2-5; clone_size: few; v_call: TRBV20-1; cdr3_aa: CSARGLAGVVETQYF; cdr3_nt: TGCAGTGCTAGAGGGCTAGCGGGAGTGGTAGAGACCCAGTACTTC
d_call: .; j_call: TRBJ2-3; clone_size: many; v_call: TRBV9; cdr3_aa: CASSVEGGGTDTQYF; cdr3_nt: TGTGCCAGCAGCGTAGAAGGAGGAGGCACAGATACGCAGTATTTT
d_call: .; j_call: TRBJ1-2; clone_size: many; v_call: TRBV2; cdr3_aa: CASEANYGYTF; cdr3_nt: TGTGCCAGCGAAGCTAACTATGGCTACACCTTC
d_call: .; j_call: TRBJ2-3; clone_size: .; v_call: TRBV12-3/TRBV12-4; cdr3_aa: CASSFSDTQYF; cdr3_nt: TGTGCCAGCAGTTTCTCAGATACGCAGTATTTT
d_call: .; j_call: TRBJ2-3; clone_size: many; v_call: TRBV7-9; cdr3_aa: CASSLTRTLSTDTQYF; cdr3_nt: TGTGCCAGCAGCTTAACCCGGACCCTTAGCACAGATACGCAGTATTTT
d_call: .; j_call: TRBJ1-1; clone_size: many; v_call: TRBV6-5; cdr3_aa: CASSRGYIDTEAFF; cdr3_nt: TGTGCCAGCAGTAGGGGGTATATAGACACTGAAGCTTTCTTT
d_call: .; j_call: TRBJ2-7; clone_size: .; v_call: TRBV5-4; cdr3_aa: CASSVGGSERYF; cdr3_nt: TGTGCCAGCAGCGTGGGGGGATCCGAGCGGTACTTC
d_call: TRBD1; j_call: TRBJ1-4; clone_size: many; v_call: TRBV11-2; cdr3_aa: CASSSATGTGGEKLFF; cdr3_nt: TGTGCCAGCAGCTCCGCAACTGGGACAGGGGGCGAAAAACTGTTTTTT
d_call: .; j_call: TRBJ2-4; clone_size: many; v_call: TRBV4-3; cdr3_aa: CASSQITGNLKNIQYF; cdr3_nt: TGCGCCAGCAGCCAGATAACAGGGAACCTCAAAAACATTCAGTACTTC
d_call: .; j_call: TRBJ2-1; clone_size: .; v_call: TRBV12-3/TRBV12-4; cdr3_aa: CASSLAMLFGEQFF; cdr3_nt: TGTGCCAGCAGTTTAGCAATGTTATTCGGTGAGCAGTTCTTC